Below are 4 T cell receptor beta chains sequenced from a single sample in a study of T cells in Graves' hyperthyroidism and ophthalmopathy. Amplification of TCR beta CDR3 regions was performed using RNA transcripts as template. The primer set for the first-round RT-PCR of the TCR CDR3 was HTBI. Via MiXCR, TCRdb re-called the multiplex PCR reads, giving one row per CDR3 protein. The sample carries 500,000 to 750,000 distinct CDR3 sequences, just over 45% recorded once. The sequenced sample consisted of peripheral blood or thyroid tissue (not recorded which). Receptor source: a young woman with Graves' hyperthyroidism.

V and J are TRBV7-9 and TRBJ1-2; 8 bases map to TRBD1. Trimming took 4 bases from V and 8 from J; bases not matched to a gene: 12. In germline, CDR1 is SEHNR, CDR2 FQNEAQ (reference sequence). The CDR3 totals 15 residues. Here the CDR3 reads CASSSMGQDGKGYTF. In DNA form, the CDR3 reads TGTGCCAGCAGCTCAATGGGACAGGACGGGAAAGGCTACACCTTC.

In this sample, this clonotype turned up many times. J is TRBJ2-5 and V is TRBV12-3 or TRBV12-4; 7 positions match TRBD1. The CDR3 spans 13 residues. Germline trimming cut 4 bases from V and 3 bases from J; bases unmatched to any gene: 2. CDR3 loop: CASSSGTEETQYF. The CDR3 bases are TGTGCCAGCAGTTCGGGGACAGAAGAGACCCAGTACTTC.

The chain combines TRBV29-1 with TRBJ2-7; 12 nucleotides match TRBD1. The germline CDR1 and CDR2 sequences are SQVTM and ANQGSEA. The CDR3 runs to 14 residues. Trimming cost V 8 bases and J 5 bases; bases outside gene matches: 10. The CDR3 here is CSQDSGTGGNEQYF. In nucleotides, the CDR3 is TGCAGCCAAGATAGCGGGACAGGGGGCAACGAGCAGTACTTC.

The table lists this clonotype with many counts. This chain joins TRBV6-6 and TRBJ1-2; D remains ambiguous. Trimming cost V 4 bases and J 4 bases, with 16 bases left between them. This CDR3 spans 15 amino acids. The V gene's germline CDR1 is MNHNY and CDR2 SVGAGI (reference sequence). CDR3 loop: CASSSAEFQSYGYTF. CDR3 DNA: TGTGCCAGCAGTTCCGCCGAGTTCCAGTCCTATGGCTACACCTTC.